The next 22 T cell receptor beta chains were all read from a single sample in a study of OX40 agonist ivuxolimab in advanced cancers. Sequencing used immunoSEQ multiplex PCR; TCRdb keeps in-frame clones, though not all of them. The sample comprises roughly 18,000 clones, around 85% of which are singletons, and 60% to 65% rests with the top ten. The sequenced sample was CD4+ or CD8+ T cells sorted from blood, obtained in a trial of the OX40 agonist ivuxolimab. These receptors were collected from an adult with an advanced solid tumor such as melanoma, head and neck, liver or kidney cancer.

The rearrangement joins TRBV29-1 to TRBJ2-1, with D tentatively TRBD2 (5 bases). The germline V gene has CDR1 SQVTM and CDR2 ANQGSEA. The CDR3 is 11 residues long. V was pared by 3 bases and J by 9 bases, with 9 bases between. CDR3 protein: CSVEASFEQFF. CDR3 nucleotides: TGCAGCGTTGAGGCTAGCTTTGAGCAGTTCTTC.

The V and J genes are TRBV30 and TRBJ1-2, with 11 bases matching TRBD1. Germline-derived CDR1 and CDR2 are GTSNPN and SVGIG (reference sequence). This CDR3 comprises 14 residues. The ends lost 7 bases at V and 3 bases at J; junction bases unmatched: 7. The CDR3 sequence is CASRTGGEYYGYTF. CDR3 coding DNA: TGTGCCTCCCGGACAGGGGGCGAGTACTATGGCTACACCTTC.

V is TRBV7-8 and J is TRBJ2-3; D not resolved. CDR3 length equals 19 residues. Trimming removed 0 bases from V and 2 bases from J, with 21 bases in between. Germline V lookup: CDR1 SGHVS, CDR2 FQNEAQ. The CDR3 nucleotides read TGTGCCAGCAGCTTAGCAGGTCGCTCATCGTTTCAAGACACAGATACGCAGTATTTT. This gives the protein CASSLAGRSSFQDTDTQYF.

Only a few counts were recorded for this clone. J is TRBJ1-5 and V is TRBV7-6; unclear D gene. The CDR3 contains 15 residues. The germline CDR1 and CDR2 sequences are SGHVS and FNYEAQ. V was pared by 6 bases and J by 2 bases, with 14 bases between. CDR3 region: CASSPSAWGNQPQHF. Written as DNA, the CDR3 is TGTGCCAGCAGTCCCTCCGCGTGGGGCAATCAGCCCCAGCATTTT.

V is TRBV5-1 and J is TRBJ2-3; possible D gene TRBD2, 5 bases. V was cut by 0 bases and J by 5 bases, with 10 bases left in between. The length of the CDR3 is 14 residues. Germline CDR1 and CDR2: SGHRS and YFSETQ. The CDR3 here is CASSLGKEVDTQYF. As DNA, the CDR3 is TGCGCCAGCAGCTTGGGCAAGGAGGTAGATACGCAGTATTTT.

The chain has TRBV16 and TRBJ2-6; no reliable D call. V was pared by 2 bases and J by 6 bases, with 2 bases between. From germline, CDR1 is KGHSY and CDR2 FQNENV. The CDR3 has 12 amino acids. The CDR3 DNA reads TGTGCCAGCAGCCAAGAGGCCAACGTCCTGACTTTC. Residues: CASSQEANVLTF.

The V call is TRBV7-8, the J call TRBJ2-1; 16 bases match TRBD2. Per the germline V gene, CDR1 is SGHVS and CDR2 is FQNEAQ. CDR3 length: 20 residues. Germline trimming cut 4 bases from V and 3 bases from J; bases unmatched to any gene: 12. Here the CDR3 reads CASSWPGLAGGPSSYNEQFF. CDR3 DNA sequence: TGTGCCAGCAGCTGGCCGGGACTAGCGGGAGGGCCGTCTAGCTACAATGAGCAGTTCTTC. The full variable domain, its missing parts supplied by reference TRBV7-8 and TRBJ2-1, is GAGVSQSPRYKVAKRGQDVALRCDPISGHVSLFWYQQALGQGPEFLTYFQNEAQLDKSGLPSDRFFAERPEGSVSTLKIQRTQQEDSAVYLCASSWPGLAGGPSSYNEQFFGPGTRLTVL.

The V and J genes are TRBV28 and TRBJ2-7; 8 positions match TRBD2. The CDR3 sequence is 16 residues long. Per the germline V gene, CDR1 is MDHEN and CDR2 is SYDVKM. The V and J ends lost 5 bases and 0 bases, in that order; junction bases with no gene match: 9. As DNA, the CDR3 is TGTGCCAGCAGTCCCCGGACTAGCAGGAGCTCCTACGAGCAGTACTTC. It specifies CASSPRTSRSSYEQYF.

The chain joins TRBV28 to TRBJ2-2; 8 bases are shared with TRBD1. The CDR3 covers 14 residues. Germline CDR1 reads MDHEN; CDR2 reads SYDVKM. V was clipped by 5 bases and J by 6 bases; unmatched bases: 5. This CDR3 is CASSPRGRAGELFF. DNA of the CDR3: TGTGCCAGCAGTCCCAGGGGGCGCGCCGGGGAGCTGTTTTTT.

This clone was recorded at least ten times. V is TRBV5-5 and J is TRBJ1-4, with 10 positions matching TRBD1. The trim removed 3 bases at V and 3 bases at J, leaving 5 bases unmatched. Germline V CDR1 and CDR2: SGHKS, YYEKEE (reference sequence). This CDR3 spans 16 amino acids. CDR3 sequence: CASSSGQGTANEKLFF. The DNA for the CDR3 is TGTGCCAGCAGCTCGGGACAGGGGACGGCTAATGAAAAACTGTTTTTT.

The table lists this clone with a count of one. V and J are TRBV6-1 and TRBJ2-7; D unresolved. The CDR3 runs to 14 residues. Germline lookup yields CDR1 MNHNS and CDR2 SASEGT. V lost 2 bases and J lost 5, with 13 bases in between. The CDR3 here is CASSEFPGRNEQYF. The CDR3 DNA is TGTGCCAGCAGTGAATTCCCAGGTCGGAACGAGCAGTACTTC.

The CDR3 loop reads CASSFGTSFAGELFF. For the CDR3, the DNA is TGTGCCAGCAGCTTCGGGACTAGTTTCGCCGGGGAGCTGTTTTTT. This sequence joins TRBV5-4 and TRBJ2-2; the match to TRBD2 covers 8 bases. The CDR3 runs 15 residues. Germline CDR1 reads SGHNT; CDR2 reads YYREEE (reference sequence). The ends lost 2 bases at V and 6 bases at J; junction bases unmatched: 6.

The rearrangement joins TRBV6-1 to TRBJ2-5, with D tentatively TRBD1 (6 bases). Trimming removed 2 bases at V and 3 bases at J, with 7 bases between. CDR1 and CDR2 from the germline V gene are MNHNS and SASEGT. This CDR3 is built from 13 residues. The CDR3 coding sequence is TGTGCCAGCAGTGAAAACAGGGAAGAGACCCAGTACTTC. Encoded protein: CASSENREETQYF.

The chain recombines TRBV4-2 with TRBJ2-7; D unresolved. The length of the CDR3 is 13 residues. Germline V gene lookup returns CDR1 LGHNA and CDR2 YNFKEQ. The V and J ends lost 1 base and 3 bases respectively, with 7 bases between them. The CDR3 reads CASSQGQNYEQYF. The CDR3 bases are TGTGCCAGCAGCCAAGGGCAGAACTACGAGCAGTACTTC.

The chain joins TRBV11-2 to TRBJ2-2; D ambiguous. CDR3 length equals 14 residues. Looked up from germline, CDR1 is SGHAT and CDR2 is FQNNGV. Deletions cut 3 bases from V and 4 bases from J, with 9 bases between. The CDR3 loop reads CASSLTGPTGELFF. The CDR3, as DNA: TGTGCCAGCAGCTTGACCGGGCCCACCGGGGAGCTGTTTTTT.

The V gene is TRBV5-1, the J gene TRBJ1-4; possibly TRBD1 for D (5 bases). The CDR3 runs 15 residues. Trimming took 5 bases from V and 7 from J, leaving 18 bases between them. Per the germline V gene, CDR1 is SGHRS and CDR2 is YFSETQ. Here the CDR3 reads CASSSDSSAGEKLFF. The CDR3 DNA is TGCGCCAGCAGTAGCGACAGCTCGGCGGGTGAAAAACTGTTTTTT.

The rearrangement joins TRBV5-1 to TRBJ2-7; the match to TRBD1 covers 10 bases. This CDR3 has 15 residues. The J segment lost 3 bases and the V segment lost 4 bases, leaving 7 bases of the junction unmatched. Germline CDR1 and CDR2: SGHRS and YFSETQ. The CDR3 spells CASSPGTGDLYEQYF. The DNA for the CDR3 is TGCGCCAGCAGCCCCGGGACAGGGGACCTCTACGAGCAGTACTTC.

This clone was picked up many times. The chain is built from TRBV19 and TRBJ1-1, with a weak D call TRBD1 (5 bases). V lost 3 bases, J lost 1 base, and 12 bases lay in between. Per the germline V gene, CDR1 is LNHDA and CDR2 is SQIVND (reference sequence). The CDR3 length is 15 residues. This CDR3 reads CASSIGTPGNTEAFF. The CDR3 coding sequence is TGTGCCAGTAGTATCGGGACGCCGGGGAACACTGAAGCTTTCTTT.

This clone is deemed medium-sized. The gene calls are TRBV19 and TRBJ1-5; possible D gene TRBD1, 5 bases. The CDR3 is made up of 13 amino acids. Germline V lookup: CDR1 LNHDA, CDR2 SQIVND (reference sequence). V lost 7 bases and J lost 2, with 9 bases in between. CDR3 sequence reads: CASMPGGNQPQHF. The CDR3 bases are TGTGCCAGTATGCCGGGGGGCAATCAGCCCCAGCATTTT. Together with reference TRBV19 and TRBJ1-5, the CDR3 gives the full variable domain: DGGITQSPKYLFRKEGQNVTLSCEQNLNHDAMYWYRQDPGQGLRLIYYSQIVNDFQKGDIAEGYSVSREKKESFPLTVTSAQKNPTAFYLCASMPGGNQPQHFGDGTRLSIL.

The chain has TRBV6-5 and TRBJ2-7; weak D call: TRBD1 (6 bases). Germline assignment: CDR1 MNHEY and CDR2 SVGAGI. Trimming left V 6 bases short and J 3 bases short, with 18 bases between. The CDR3 spans 15 residues. CDR3 protein: CASSPTTGWDYEQYF. Here the CDR3 DNA reads TGTGCCAGCAGCCCTACAACAGGGTGGGACTACGAGCAGTACTTC.

The chain recombines TRBV4-2 with TRBJ2-7; the D gene is possibly TRBD2 (5 bases). CDR3 length: 15 amino acids. Germline values: CDR1 LGHNA, CDR2 YNFKEQ. V dropped 0 bases and J dropped 0 bases, with 9 bases sitting between them. The DNA for the CDR3 is TGTGCCAGCAGCCAAGATCAGGACTTCTCCTACGAGCAGTACTTC. Its translation: CASSQDQDFSYEQYF.

The rearrangement joins TRBV30 to TRBJ2-3; the D call may be TRBD1 or TRBD2 (9 bases each). CDR1 and CDR2 (germline): GTSNPN, SVGIG (reference sequence). The CDR3 sequence is 24 residues long. V was clipped by 1 base and J by 5 bases, with 43 bases between them. The CDR3 is CAWSGTPPLGQGITPGLAGDTQYF. In DNA, the CDR3 is TGTGCCTGGAGTGGTACACCCCCCCTCGGACAGGGGATTACTCCGGGACTAGCAGGAGATACGCAGTATTTT.